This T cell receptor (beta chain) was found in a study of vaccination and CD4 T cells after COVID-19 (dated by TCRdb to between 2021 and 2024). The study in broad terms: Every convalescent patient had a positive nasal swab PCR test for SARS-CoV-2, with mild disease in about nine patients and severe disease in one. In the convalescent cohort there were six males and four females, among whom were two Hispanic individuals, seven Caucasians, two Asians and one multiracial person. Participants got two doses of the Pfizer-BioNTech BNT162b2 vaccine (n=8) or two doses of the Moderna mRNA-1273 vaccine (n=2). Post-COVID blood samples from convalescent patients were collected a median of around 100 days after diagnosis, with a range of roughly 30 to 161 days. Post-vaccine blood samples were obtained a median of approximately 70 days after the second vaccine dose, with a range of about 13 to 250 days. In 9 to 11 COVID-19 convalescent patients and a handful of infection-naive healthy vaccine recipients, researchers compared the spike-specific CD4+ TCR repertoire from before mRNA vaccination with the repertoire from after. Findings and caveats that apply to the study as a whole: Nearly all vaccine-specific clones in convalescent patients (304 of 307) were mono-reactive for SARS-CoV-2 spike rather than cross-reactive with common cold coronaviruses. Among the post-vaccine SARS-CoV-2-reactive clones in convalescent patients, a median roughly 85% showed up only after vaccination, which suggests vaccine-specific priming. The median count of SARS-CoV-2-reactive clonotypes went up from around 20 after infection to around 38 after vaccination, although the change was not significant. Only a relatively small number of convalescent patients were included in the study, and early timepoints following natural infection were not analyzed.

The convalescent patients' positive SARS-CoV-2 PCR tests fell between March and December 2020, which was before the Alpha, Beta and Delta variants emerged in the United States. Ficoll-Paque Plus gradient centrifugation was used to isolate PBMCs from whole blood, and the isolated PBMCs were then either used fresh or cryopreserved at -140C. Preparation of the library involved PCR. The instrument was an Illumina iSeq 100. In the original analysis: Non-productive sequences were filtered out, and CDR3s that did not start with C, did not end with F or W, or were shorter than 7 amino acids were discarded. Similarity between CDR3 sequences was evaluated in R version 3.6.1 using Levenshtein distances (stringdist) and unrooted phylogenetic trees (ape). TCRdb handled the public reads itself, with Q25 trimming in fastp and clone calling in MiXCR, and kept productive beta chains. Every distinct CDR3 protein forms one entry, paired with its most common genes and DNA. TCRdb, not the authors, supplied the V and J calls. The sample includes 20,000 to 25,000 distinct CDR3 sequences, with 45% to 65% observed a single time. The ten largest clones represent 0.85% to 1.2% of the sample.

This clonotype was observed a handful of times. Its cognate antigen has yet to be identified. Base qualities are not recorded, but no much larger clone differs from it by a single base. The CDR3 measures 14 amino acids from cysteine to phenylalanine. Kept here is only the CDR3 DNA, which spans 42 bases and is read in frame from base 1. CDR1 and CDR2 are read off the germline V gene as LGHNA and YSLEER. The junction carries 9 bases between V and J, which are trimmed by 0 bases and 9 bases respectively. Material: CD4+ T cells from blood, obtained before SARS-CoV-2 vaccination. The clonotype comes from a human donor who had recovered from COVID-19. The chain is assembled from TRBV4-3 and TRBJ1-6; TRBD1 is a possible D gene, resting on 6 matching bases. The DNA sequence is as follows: TGCGCCAGCAGCCAAGAAGGAGGGGGTTCACCCCTCCACTTT. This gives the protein CASSQEGGGSPLHF.